This TCR beta chain was captured in a study of radiotherapy plus CTLA-4 blockade in lung cancer. This CDR3 has 15 amino acids. Trimming took 4 bases from V and 0 from J; bases not matched to a gene: 3. Germline V gene lookup returns CDR1 SGHRS and CDR2 YFSETQ. Profiling relied on immunoSEQ multiplex PCR, and the TCRdb table lists in-frame clones only, not all of them. The repertoire holds about 62,000 clones, with around 77% as singletons. The origin of this receptor is a human donor with non-small cell lung cancer who had a complete response to radiotherapy plus ipilimumab. The rearrangement joins TRBV5-1 to TRBJ2-1, with TRBD1 identical over 8 bases. The specimen was peripheral blood, collected from a patient treated with radiotherapy plus ipilimumab. The chain's CDR3 is CASSVDRGSYNEQFF. The CDR3 coding sequence is TGCGCCAGCAGCGTAGACAGGGGCTCCTACAATGAGCAGTTCTTC.